This T cell receptor (beta chain) was found in a study of OX40 agonist ivuxolimab in advanced cancers. Whole-study context: The drug used for patients, ivuxolimab, was an agonistic anti-OX40 (CD134) antibody. Patients receiving dose escalation had hepatocellular carcinoma, melanoma, renal cell or head and neck cancer. Aged about 20 to 80 with a mean of approximately 60 years, they were 82.7% male. Notes on the study in general: Average numbers of expanded clones were greater in CD8+ T cells than in CD4+.

The CDR3 runs 15 residues. V was trimmed by 6 bases and J by 1 base, leaving 12 bases between them. Germline assignment: CDR1 MNHEY and CDR2 SVGAGI. Turning to this clone: Its target is not known.

Data came from immunoSEQ multiplex PCR; TCRdb stores just in-frame clones and leaves some out. The sample yields tens of thousands of clones, 85% to 90% seen once. The V call is TRBV6-5, the J call TRBJ1-4, with a weak D call TRBD1 (6 bases). This TCR was recovered from an adult with an advanced solid tumor such as melanoma, head and neck, liver or kidney cancer. Material: CD4+ or CD8+ T cells sorted from blood, obtained in a trial of the OX40 agonist ivuxolimab. The CDR3 DNA follows: TGTGCCAGCAGAAACGAACAGGGAACTAATGAAAAACTGTTTTTT. Amino acid sequence: CASRNEQGTNEKLFF.